This record concerns one T cell receptor beta chain sequence. Its matching antigen is unknown. The data belong to a study of cytomegalovirus exposure and HLA in healthy donors. Overall study context: There were some 81 million unique TCRs (from HLA-typed donors) in an early data release. Study observations and caveats: Three CMV-associated chains proved CMV antigen-specific in vitro. Researchers reported from a later analysis that most CMV-associated TCR beta chains appeared HLA-restricted.

It was with 60 Vbeta and 13 Jbeta primers that the PCR ran. Using immunoSEQ multiplex PCR, the repertoire was profiled, and TCRdb retains in-frame clones only, with some absent. This sample yields about 150,000 clones, of which about 80% are seen a single time; 4.5% to 5.5% belongs to the top ten. The CDR3 is 15 residues long. Germline CDR1 reads SGHRS; CDR2 reads YFSETQ. Losses at the gene ends were 7 bases for V and 2 bases for J; bases not matched to a gene: 7. The sequenced sample was PBMCs. This chain links TRBV5-1 with TRBJ2-2; the match to TRBD1 covers 8 bases. This TCR derives from a man between 18 and 35 years old in good health and CMV-seronegative. The DNA of the CDR3 is TGCGCCAGCCTTACAGGGGGAACAAACACCGGGGAGCTGTTTTTT. It codes for CASLTGGTNTGELFF.